The present TCR beta chain was sequenced within a study of naive and memory T cell subsets. For blood and skin samples, reverse transcription used TCR alpha and beta constant primers. Amplification of ligated cDNA took four PCR rounds with SP2 and nested alpha and beta constant primers. TCRdb fed the 5' RACE reads into MiXCR, producing one record per CDR3 protein. The sample consists of more than 20,000 distinct CDR3 sequences, about 4.4% of them appearing once. Adult healthy volunteers gave 2.5 ml peripheral blood for whole-blood RNA. The library had UMIs added by 3' ligation of an oligonucleotide to TCR cDNA. The receptor comes from a male donor in good health.

In DNA, the CDR3 is TGTGCCAGCAGTACCGGACAGTTTTTCGAGCAGTACTTC. As protein: CASSTGQFFEQYF. The chain joins TRBV2 to TRBJ2-7; tentative D call: TRBD1 (6 bases). The germline V and J ends were trimmed by 5 bases and 6 bases, with 14 bases remaining between them. The CDR3 has 13 amino acids. Germline values: CDR1 SNHLY, CDR2 FYNNEI.